Detailed here is one TCR beta chain. The CDR3 has 15 amino acids. After removal of 6 bases from V and 0 bases from J, the junction contained 3 bases not matched to a gene. CDR1 and CDR2 (germline): ENHRY, SYGVKD. The sample belongs to a study of blood T cell repertoires in COVID-19. Under the authors' procedure: Cell counts per sample came from amplifying reference gene primers. The method was immunoSEQ multiplex PCR; TCRdb's version includes in-frame clones alone and lacks a portion of them. V and J calls and clone size are those listed in that table; D and trimming were worked out from the DNA. This sample has under 75,000 clones, with about 90% found just once.

What was sequenced was peripheral blood. This TCR came from a human donor in a cohort sampled during active COVID-19. J is TRBJ2-7 and V is TRBV10-3; 12 bases map to TRBD2. CDR3 region: CAISQLAGGSYEQYF. CDR3 DNA sequence: TGTGCCATCAGCCAACTAGCGGGGGGCTCCTACGAGCAGTACTTC.